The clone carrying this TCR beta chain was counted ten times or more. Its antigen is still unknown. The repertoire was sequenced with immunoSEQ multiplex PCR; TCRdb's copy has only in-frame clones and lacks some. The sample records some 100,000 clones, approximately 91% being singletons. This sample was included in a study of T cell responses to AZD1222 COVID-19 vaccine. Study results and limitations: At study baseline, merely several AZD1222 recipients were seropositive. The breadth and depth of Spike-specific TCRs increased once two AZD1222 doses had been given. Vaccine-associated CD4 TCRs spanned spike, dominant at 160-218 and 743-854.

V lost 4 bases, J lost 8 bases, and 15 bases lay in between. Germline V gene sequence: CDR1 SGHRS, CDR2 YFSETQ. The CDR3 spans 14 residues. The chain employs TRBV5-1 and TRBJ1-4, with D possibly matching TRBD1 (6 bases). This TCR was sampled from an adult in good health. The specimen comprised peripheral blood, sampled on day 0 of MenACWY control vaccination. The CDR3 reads CASSTQGPAEKLFF. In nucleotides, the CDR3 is TGCGCCAGCAGCACACAGGGCCCCGCGGAAAAACTGTTTTTT.